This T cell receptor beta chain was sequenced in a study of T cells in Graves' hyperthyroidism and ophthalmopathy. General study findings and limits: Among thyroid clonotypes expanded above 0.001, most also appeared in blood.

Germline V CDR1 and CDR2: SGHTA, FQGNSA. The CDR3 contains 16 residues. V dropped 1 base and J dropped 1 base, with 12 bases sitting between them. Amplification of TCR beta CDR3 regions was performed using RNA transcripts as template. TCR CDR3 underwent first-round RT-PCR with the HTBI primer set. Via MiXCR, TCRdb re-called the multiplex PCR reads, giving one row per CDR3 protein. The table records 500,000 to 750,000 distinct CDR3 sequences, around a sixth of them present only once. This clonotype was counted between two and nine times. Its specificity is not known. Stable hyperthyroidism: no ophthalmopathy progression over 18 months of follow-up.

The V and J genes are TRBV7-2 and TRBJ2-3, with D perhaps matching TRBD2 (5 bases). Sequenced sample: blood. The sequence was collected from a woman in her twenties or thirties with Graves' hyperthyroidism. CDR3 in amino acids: CASSLVASPGTDTQYF. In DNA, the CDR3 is TGTGCCAGCAGCTTAGTCGCTAGCCCGGGCACAGATACGCAGTATTTT. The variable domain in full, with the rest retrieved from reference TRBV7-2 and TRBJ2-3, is GAGVSQSPSNKVTEKGKDVELRCDPISGHTALYWYRQSLGQGLEFLIYFQGNSAPDKSGLPSDRFSAERTGGSVSTLTIQRTQQEDSAVYLCASSLVASPGTDTQYFGPGTRLTVL.